A single T cell receptor beta chain is shown here with its context. The table came from immunoSEQ multiplex PCR; TCRdb's copy has only in-frame clones and leaves some out. This sample carries some 250,000 clones, more than 75% of them seen once, and the ten largest clones take less than 4%. The V and J ends lost 5 bases and 5 bases, in that order; junction bases with no gene match: 10. The CDR3 runs 16 residues. CDR1 is SGHNT and CDR2 is YENEEA in the germline V gene. This entry is derived from a study of blood T cell repertoires in COVID-19. This sequence joins TRBV11-3 and TRBJ2-1; 9 bases agree with TRBD1. Sequenced: peripheral blood. This TCR derives from a woman in her thirties who had recovered from COVID-19. In DNA form, the CDR3 reads TGTGCCAGCAGCCGAAGAACCGGGACAGGGAACAATGAGCAGTTCTTC. This gives the protein CASSRRTGTGNNEQFF.